Shown below are 27 T cell receptor beta chains from a single sample sequenced in a study of T cells in Graves' hyperthyroidism and ophthalmopathy. TCR beta CDR3 sequences were amplified from RNA transcripts. HTBI primers drove first-round RT-PCR of the TCR CDR3. TCRdb independently ran MiXCR on the multiplex PCR reads; one entry per CDR3 protein. This table has hundreds of thousands of distinct CDR3 sequences, less than 25% appearing once. Sequenced sample: blood. All receptors derive from a man in his thirties or forties with Graves' ophthalmopathy.

In its sample, this clonotype was seen a few times. The chain recombines TRBV6-1 with TRBJ2-3; D possibly matches TRBD1 or TRBD2 (5 bases each). The V end was cut by 2 bases, the J end by 8 bases, with 23 bases between. The CDR3 contains 17 residues. The germline V gene encodes CDR1 MNHNS and CDR2 SASEGT. The CDR3 here is CASSETYTTGQRGTQYF. CDR3 sequence (DNA): TGTGCCAGCAGTGAAACCTATACGACCGGGCAGAGGGGTACGCAGTATTTT.

A few counts support this clonotype. J is TRBJ2-2 and V is TRBV6-1, with TRBD1 matching 8 bases. The CDR3 covers 14 residues. The germline CDR1 and CDR2 sequences are MNHNS and SASEGT. V trimming: 11 bases; J trimming: 8 bases; junction bases outside the gene matches: 13. The CDR3 DNA reads as TGTGCCGTCTCCGGGACAGGCTTCAGGGGGGAGCTGTTTTTT. The encoded protein is CAVSGTGFRGELFF.

Details on this clonotype: At one end, the junction sequence differs from germline, possibly due to a read error. V and J are TRBV9 and TRBJ2-1; 8 bases agree with TRBD2. This CDR3 is 14 amino acids long. Germline values: CDR1 SGDLS, CDR2 YYNGEE. The CDR3 bases are TGTGCCAGCAGCGCAAGCGGGAGTAGCAATGAGCAGTCCTTC. The encoded protein is CASSASGSSNEQSF.

The CDR3 DNA reads TGTGCCAGCAGTGGCCGGGCGGCGGGTATGGATGCGCAGTATTTT. Its translation: CASSGRAAGMDAQYF. The chain has TRBV6-2 or TRBV6-3 and TRBJ2-3; tentatively, D is TRBD2 (5 bases). CDR3 length equals 15 residues. The V and J ends lost 5 bases and 10 bases respectively, with 22 bases between them. The germline V gene encodes CDR1 MNHEY and CDR2 SVGEGT.

The CDR3 coding sequence is TGTGCCAGCTCACCCCAGGGAAATGTGGTCGAGCAGTACTTC. Protein: CASSPQGNVVEQYF. The chain is built from TRBV18 and TRBJ2-7; tentatively, D is TRBD1 (5 bases). Germline lookup yields CDR1 KGHSH and CDR2 LQKENI. The germline V and J ends were trimmed by 3 bases and 6 bases, with 15 bases remaining between them. The CDR3 length is 14 residues.

Only one count was recorded for this clonotype. One junction end does not reproduce the germline sequence, and a read error may be involved. The chain employs TRBV3-1 and TRBJ2-1; 14 bases agree with TRBD2. The CDR3 sequence is 15 residues long. Germline CDR1 reads LGHDT; CDR2 reads YNNKEL (reference sequence). The CDR3 region is CTSSPGLAGVNEQFF. As DNA, the CDR3 is TGTACCAGCAGCCCGGGACTAGCGGGAGTTAATGAGCAGTTCTTC.

For this clonotype: The DNA is omitted, as the CDR3 cannot be located on it reliably, and the CDR3 follows TCRdb's listing. V is TRBV6-5 and J is TRBJ1-5. CDR1 is MNHEY, CDR2 SVGAGI, per germline. The CDR3 is 13 residues long, ends included. The CDR3 is CANSTSGLQPQHF.

The chain joins TRBV27 to TRBJ2-6; D may be TRBD2 (6 bases). The ends were cut back, 8 bases at V and 0 bases at J, with 20 bases in the middle. The length of the CDR3 is 18 residues. The germline gives CDR1 MNHEY, CDR2 SMNVEV (reference sequence). In DNA form, the CDR3 reads TGTGCCAGCGGATTATCGACGGGGGAGTACTCTGGGGCCAACGTCCTGACTTTC. Its protein is CASGLSTGEYSGANVLTF.

Ten or more counts support this clonotype. The chain combines TRBV28 with TRBJ1-1; 8 bases map to TRBD1. V shed 6 bases, J shed 3 bases, and the junction held 3 bases outside the gene matches. Germline CDR1 reads MDHEN; CDR2 reads SYDVKM. CDR3 length: 13 residues. CDR3 DNA: TGTGCCAGCAGGTCACAGGGGGACACTGAAGCTTTCTTT. This sequence encodes CASRSQGDTEAFF.

In this sample, this clonotype turned up many times. The V and J genes are TRBV7-6 and TRBJ2-3; 8 bases line up with TRBD2. Germline V gene data show CDR1 as SGHVS and CDR2 as FNYEAQ. V lost 7 bases and J lost 3; bases outside the gene matches: 3. The CDR3 has 13 residues. This CDR3 reads CASTGGRTDTQYF. DNA for the CDR3: TGTGCCAGCACTGGCGGGAGGACAGATACGCAGTATTTT. Full variable domain (outside the CDR3, taken from reference TRBV7-6 and TRBJ2-3): GAGVSQSPRYKVTKRGQDVALRCDPISGHVSLYWYRQALGQGPEFLTYFNYEAQQDKSGLPNDRFSAERPEGSISTLTIQRTEQRDSAMYRCASTGGRTDTQYFGPGTRLTVL.

This clonotype was counted many times. J is TRBJ2-3 and V is TRBV2, with 8 nucleotides matching TRBD1. The ends lost 6 bases at V and 5 bases at J; junction bases unmatched: 4. CDR3 length equals 13 residues. Germline V lookup: CDR1 SNHLY, CDR2 FYNNEI. The CDR3 here is CASSQGAEDTQYF. The CDR3 DNA follows: TGTGCCAGCAGCCAGGGGGCGGAAGATACGCAGTATTTT.

This clonotype appeared a few times. This chain links TRBV19 with TRBJ1-1; D is unclear. Germline CDR1 is LNHDA and CDR2 is SQIVND (reference sequence). This CDR3 has 14 residues. The V end was cut by 1 base, the J end by 1 base, with 7 bases between. The DNA for the CDR3 is TGTGCCAGTAGTATAGCGTGGAAGAACACTGAAGCTTTCTTT. This gives the protein CASSIAWKNTEAFF. Using reference TRBV19 and TRBJ1-1 for the parts outside the CDR3, the full variable domain is DGGITQSPKYLFRKEGQNVTLSCEQNLNHDAMYWYRQDPGQGLRLIYYSQIVNDFQKGDIAEGYSVSREKKESFPLTVTSAQKNPTAFYLCASSIAWKNTEAFFGQGTRLTVV.

The chain is built from TRBV6-2 or TRBV6-3 and TRBJ1-5; TRBD1 aligns across 10 bases. The CDR3 totals 15 residues. Looked up from germline, CDR1 is MNHEY and CDR2 is SVGEGT. The ends lost 6 bases at V and 6 bases at J; junction bases unmatched: 8. CDR3 in DNA: TGTGCCAGCAGAACCGGGACAGGGGACAGTCAGCCCCAGCATTTT. Protein: CASRTGTGDSQPQHF.

This rearrangement joins TRBV12-3 or TRBV12-4 to TRBJ1-6, with D hard to call. V lost 7 bases and J lost 1, with 8 bases in between. The CDR3 consists of 14 residues. CDR3 sequence: CASTAGSYNSPLHF. The CDR3 DNA sequence: TGTGCCAGCACGGCGGGATCCTATAATTCACCCCTCCACTTT.

This clonotype was observed a handful of times. Here the CDR3 DNA reads TGTGCCAGTAGTGAAATGAGGGCAGATACGCAGTATTTT. Amino acid sequence: CASSEMRADTQYF. V gene TRBV19 combines with J gene TRBJ2-3, with a weak D call TRBD2 (5 bases). Trimming stripped 5 bases from V and 4 bases from J, with 10 bases between. CDR1 is LNHDA, CDR2 SQIVND, per germline (reference sequence). There are 13 residues in the CDR3. The full variable domain, rest sourced from reference TRBV19 and TRBJ2-3, is DGGITQSPKYLFRKEGQNVTLSCEQNLNHDAMYWYRQDPGQGLRLIYYSQIVNDFQKGDIAEGYSVSREKKESFPLTVTSAQKNPTAFYLCASSEMRADTQYFGPGTRLTVL.

This clonotype occurred many times. V is TRBV18 and J is TRBJ1-3; no clear D gene. Germline loops: CDR1 KGHSH, CDR2 LQKENI. The CDR3 covers 16 residues. The V gene lost 0 bases and the J gene lost 0 bases, with 9 bases spanning the gap. As DNA, the CDR3 is TGTGCCAGCTCACCACCCCAGCAAGCCTCTGGAAACACCATATATTTT. This gives the protein CASSPPQQASGNTIYF.

The gene calls are TRBV24-1 and TRBJ2-3; D not resolved. CDR1 KGHDR and CDR2 SFDVKD come from the germline V gene. The CDR3 loop spans 12 amino acids. V was clipped by 3 bases and J by 4 bases, with 4 bases between them. This CDR3 is CATSDPPDTQYF. The CDR3 DNA reads as TGTGCCACCAGTGATCCCCCAGATACGCAGTATTTT.

V usage is TRBV20-1 and J usage is TRBJ2-1, with 8 nucleotides matching TRBD2. The CDR3 runs to 15 residues. Germline V gives CDR1 DFQATT, CDR2 SNEGSKA (reference sequence). The junction had 5 bases not matched to a gene; V was cut back by 0 bases and J by 4 bases. The CDR3 DNA reads TGCAGTGCTAGAGATCCAGCGGGGGCATACAATGAGCAGTTCTTC. Translation: CSARDPAGAYNEQFF.

The chain is built from TRBV27 and TRBJ2-7, with 7 bases fitting TRBD1. The CDR3 totals 19 residues. CDR1 is MNHEY, CDR2 SMNVEV, per germline (reference sequence). V gave up 2 bases and J gave up 0 bases; unmatched junction bases: 16. The CDR3 spells CASSLAYPNRGQSSYEQYF. Here the CDR3 DNA reads TGTGCCAGCAGTTTAGCGTACCCCAACAGGGGCCAAAGCTCCTACGAGCAGTACTTC.

The table lists this clonotype with many counts. This chain uses TRBV7-2 with TRBJ2-1; the match to TRBD2 covers 11 bases. Looked up from germline, CDR1 is SGHTA and CDR2 is FQGNSA. V shed 5 bases and J 3 bases; nucleotides not matched to a gene: 6. The CDR3 spans 16 residues. This CDR3 is CASSRGGTSGYNEQFF. DNA for the CDR3: TGTGCCAGCAGCCGGGGTGGGACTAGCGGCTACAATGAGCAGTTCTTC.

The chain links TRBV10-1 to TRBJ2-7; D is possibly TRBD1 or TRBD2 (6 bases each). The V and J ends lost 6 bases and 6 bases respectively, with 15 bases between them. The CDR3 consists of 13 residues. Germline lookup yields CDR1 WNHNN and CDR2 SYGVQD (reference sequence). CDR3 coding DNA: TGCGCCAGCAGCGTGGACGGGGGCGCCGAGCAGTACTTC. This translates into CASSVDGGAEQYF.

This clonotype showed up many times. The chain has TRBV5-5 and TRBJ1-5; D is unclear. Trimming took 4 bases from V and 2 from J, leaving 13 bases between them. The CDR3 is made up of 15 amino acids. Germline-derived CDR1 and CDR2 are SGHKS and YYEKEE (reference sequence). For the CDR3, the DNA is TGTGCCAGCAGCCCACAGCTAGGAGGCAATCAGCCCCAGCATTTT. It translates to CASSPQLGGNQPQHF.

On this clonotype itself: This sequence may be a read error, since a much larger clone differs from it by one base. The CDR3 end shows no conserved phenylalanine or tryptophan, and so a read error is likely. The rearrangement links TRBV3-1 to TRBJ2-2; 11 nucleotides line up with TRBD2. CDR3 size: 18 residues. V lost 1 base, J lost 7 bases, and 11 bases stayed unmatched. The germline V gene encodes CDR1 LGHDT and CDR2 YNNKEL (reference sequence). The CDR3 DNA sequence: TGTGCCAGCAGCCAAGGTCCGGGCCTAGCGGGAGGAGGCGGGGAGCTGTTTTCT. As protein: CASSQGPGLAGGGGELFS.

The chain is built from TRBV20-1 and TRBJ2-5, with 7 bases fitting TRBD2. The germline CDR1 and CDR2 sequences are DFQATT and SNEGSKA (reference sequence). This CDR3 is 12 amino acids long. The CDR3 DNA sequence: TGCAGCCCCATGGGGGGGAAGGAGACCCAGTACTTC. This encodes CSPMGGKETQYF.

This clonotype was seen a few times. The V and J genes are TRBV10-3 and TRBJ2-7; 9 nucleotides match TRBD1. J lost 2 bases, V lost 4 bases, and 3 bases had no gene match. The CDR3 totals 14 residues. The V gene's germline CDR1 is ENHRY and CDR2 SYGVKD. The CDR3 DNA sequence: TGTGCCATCAGTGTAGGGACAGGGACCTACGAGCAGTACTTC. This encodes CAISVGTGTYEQYF.

This clonotype was recorded many times. The chain uses TRBV7-2 and TRBJ2-5; D is perhaps TRBD1 (6 bases). Trimming removed 8 bases from V and 4 bases from J, with 8 bases in between. CDR3 length equals 11 residues. Germline V gene lookup returns CDR1 SGHTA and CDR2 FQGNSA. CDR3 in DNA: TGTGCCAGCGAACAGGGAGAGACCCAGTACTTC. Translated: CASEQGETQYF.

There are many counts of this clonotype. The CDR3, as DNA: TGTGCCAGCAGAGCCCCGGGGGATAATGAAGCTTTCTTT. Its translation is CASRAPGDNEAFF. The chain employs TRBV12-3 or TRBV12-4 and TRBJ1-1, with TRBD1 as a possible D gene (5 bases). CDR3 length: 13 amino acids. V was shortened by 6 bases and J by 7 bases, with 15 bases between the two germline ends.